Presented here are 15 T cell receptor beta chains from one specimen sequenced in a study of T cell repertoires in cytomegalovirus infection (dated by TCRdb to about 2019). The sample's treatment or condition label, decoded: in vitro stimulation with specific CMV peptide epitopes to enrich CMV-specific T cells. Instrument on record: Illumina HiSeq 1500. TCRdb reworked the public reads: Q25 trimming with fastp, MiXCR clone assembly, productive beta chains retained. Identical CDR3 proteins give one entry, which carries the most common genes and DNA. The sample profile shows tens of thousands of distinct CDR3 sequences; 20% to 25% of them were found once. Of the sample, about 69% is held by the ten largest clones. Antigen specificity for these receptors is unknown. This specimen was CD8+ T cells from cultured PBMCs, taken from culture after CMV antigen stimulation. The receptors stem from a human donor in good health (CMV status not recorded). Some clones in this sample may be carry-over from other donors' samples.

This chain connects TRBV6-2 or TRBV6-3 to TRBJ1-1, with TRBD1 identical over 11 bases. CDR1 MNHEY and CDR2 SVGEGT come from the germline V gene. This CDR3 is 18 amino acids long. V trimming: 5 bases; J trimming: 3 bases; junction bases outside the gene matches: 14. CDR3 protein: CASSPRTGGAGRDTEAFF. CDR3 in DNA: TGTGCCAGCAGTCCCCGGACAGGGGGCGCTGGGAGGGACACTGAAGCTTTCTTT.

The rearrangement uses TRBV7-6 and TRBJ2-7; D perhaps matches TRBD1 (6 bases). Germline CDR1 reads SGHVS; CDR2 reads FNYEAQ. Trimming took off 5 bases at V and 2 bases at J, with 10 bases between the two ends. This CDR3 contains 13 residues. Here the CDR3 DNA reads TGTGCCAGCAGCCACGGACAGCCCTACGAGCAGTACTTC. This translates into CASSHGQPYEQYF.

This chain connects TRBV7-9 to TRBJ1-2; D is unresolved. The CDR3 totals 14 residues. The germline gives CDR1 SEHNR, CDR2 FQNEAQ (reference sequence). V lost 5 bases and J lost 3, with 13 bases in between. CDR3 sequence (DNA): TGTGCCAGCAGCCCTACTTCTACGGACTATGGCTACACCTTC. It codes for CASSPTSTDYGYTF.

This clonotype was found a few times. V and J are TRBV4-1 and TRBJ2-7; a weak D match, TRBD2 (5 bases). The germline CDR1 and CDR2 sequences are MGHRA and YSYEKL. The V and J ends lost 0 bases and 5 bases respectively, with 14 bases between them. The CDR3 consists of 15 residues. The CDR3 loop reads CASSQDLGSLDEQYF. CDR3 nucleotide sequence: TGCGCCAGCAGCCAAGATCTGGGGAGTTTGGACGAGCAGTACTTC.

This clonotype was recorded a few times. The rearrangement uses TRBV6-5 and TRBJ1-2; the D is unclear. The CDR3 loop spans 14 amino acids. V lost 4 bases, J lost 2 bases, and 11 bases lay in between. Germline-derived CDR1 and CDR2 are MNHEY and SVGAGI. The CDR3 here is CASSSLTDNYGYTF. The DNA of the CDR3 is TGTGCCAGCAGTTCGCTTACGGACAACTATGGCTACACCTTC.

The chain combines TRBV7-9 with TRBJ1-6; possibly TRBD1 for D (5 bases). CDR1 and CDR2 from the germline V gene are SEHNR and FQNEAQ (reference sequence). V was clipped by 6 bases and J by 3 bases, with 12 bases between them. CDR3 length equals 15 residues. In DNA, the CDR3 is TGTGCCAGCAGTGGAGGGGTTAACTATAATTCACCCCTCCACTTT. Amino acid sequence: CASSGGVNYNSPLHF.

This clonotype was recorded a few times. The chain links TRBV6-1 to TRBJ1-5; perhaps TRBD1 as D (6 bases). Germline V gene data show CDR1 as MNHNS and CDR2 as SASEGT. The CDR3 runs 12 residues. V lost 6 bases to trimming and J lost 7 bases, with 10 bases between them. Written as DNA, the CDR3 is TGTGCCAGCAGCCCAGGGGACCAGCCCCAGCATTTT. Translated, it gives CASSPGDQPQHF.

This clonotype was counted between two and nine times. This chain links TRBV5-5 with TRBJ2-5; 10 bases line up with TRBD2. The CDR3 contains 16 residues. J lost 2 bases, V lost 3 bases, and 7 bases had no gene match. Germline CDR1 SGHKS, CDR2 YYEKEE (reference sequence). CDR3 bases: TGTGCCAGCAGCTATTGGACTAGCGGAGATCAAGAGACCCAGTACTTC. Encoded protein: CASSYWTSGDQETQYF.

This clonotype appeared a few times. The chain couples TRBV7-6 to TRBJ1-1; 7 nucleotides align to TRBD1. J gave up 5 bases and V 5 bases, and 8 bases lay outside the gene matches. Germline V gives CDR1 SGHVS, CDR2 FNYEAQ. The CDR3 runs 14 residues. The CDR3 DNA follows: TGTGCCAGCAGCGGCAGGGGGGGCCGGACTGAAGCTTTCTTT. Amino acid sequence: CASSGRGGRTEAFF.

CDR3: CASSLGPPNQPQHF. CDR3 DNA: TGTGCCAGCAGTCTCGGTCCCCCTAATCAGCCCCAGCATTTT. The chain uses TRBV7-2 and TRBJ1-5; no firm D call. Trimming pared 6 bases from V and 4 bases from J, leaving 13 bases between. Germline CDR1 and CDR2: SGHTA and FQGNSA. The CDR3 covers 14 residues.

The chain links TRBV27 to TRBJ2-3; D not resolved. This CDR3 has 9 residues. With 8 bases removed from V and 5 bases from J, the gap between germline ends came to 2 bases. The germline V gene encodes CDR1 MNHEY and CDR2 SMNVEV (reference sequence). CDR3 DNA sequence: TGTGCCAGCGGAGATACGCAGTATTTT. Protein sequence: CASGDTQYF.

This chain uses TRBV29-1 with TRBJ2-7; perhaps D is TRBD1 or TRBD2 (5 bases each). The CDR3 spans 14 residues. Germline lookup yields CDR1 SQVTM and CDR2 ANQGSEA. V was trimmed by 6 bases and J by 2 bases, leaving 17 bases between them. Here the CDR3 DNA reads TGCAGCGTCCGGAGAGGGACCGGAGCCTACGAGCAGTACTTC. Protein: CSVRRGTGAYEQYF.

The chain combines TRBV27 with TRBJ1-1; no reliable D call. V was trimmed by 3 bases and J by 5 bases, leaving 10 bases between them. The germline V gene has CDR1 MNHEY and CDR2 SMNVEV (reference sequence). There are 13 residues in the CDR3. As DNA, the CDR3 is TGTGCCAGCAGTTTGGGGAAGGGAACTGAAGCTTTCTTT. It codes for CASSLGKGTEAFF.

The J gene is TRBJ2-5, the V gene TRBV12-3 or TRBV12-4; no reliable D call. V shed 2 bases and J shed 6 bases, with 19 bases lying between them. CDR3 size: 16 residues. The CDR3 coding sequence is TGTGCCAGCAGTTTATTGGCTGAACTTACCCAGAAGACCCAGTACTTC. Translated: CASSLLAELTQKTQYF.

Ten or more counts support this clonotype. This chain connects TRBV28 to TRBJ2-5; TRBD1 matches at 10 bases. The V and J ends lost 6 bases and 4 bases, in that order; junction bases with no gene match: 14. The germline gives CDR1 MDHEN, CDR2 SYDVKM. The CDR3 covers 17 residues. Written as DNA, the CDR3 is TGTGCCAGCAGCTACCCGGGACAGGGGTTTTGGGGAGAGACCCAGTACTTC. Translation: CASSYPGQGFWGETQYF.